The 12 T cell receptor beta chains presented below share a single source sample, sequenced in a study of CD8+ T cells in alopecia areata. Treatment indicated: oral pan-JAK inhibitor, 5-10 mg twice daily. cDNA prepared by RNA extraction and subsequent reverse transcription served as the template for sequencing. TCRdb's copy holds only in-frame clones and misses some; the assay was immunoSEQ multiplex PCR. The table shows about 200,000 clones, with 35% to 45% occurring only once. The sample was CD4+ T cells sorted from blood, taken between weeks 30 and 35, from a patient treated with tofacitinib. The receptors shown here come from a human donor with alopecia areata.

The rearrangement links TRBV11-2 to TRBJ2-7, with 7 nucleotides matching TRBD1. Trimming removed 5 bases from V and 0 bases from J; junction bases left unmatched: 7. Germline V gene data show CDR1 as SGHAT and CDR2 as FQNNGV. The CDR3 spans 15 residues. CDR3 DNA: TGTGCCAGCAGCCATAAAGGGGACAGCTCCTACGAGCAGTACTTC. It encodes CASSHKGDSSYEQYF.

V and J are TRBV5-1 and TRBJ2-7, with D possibly matching TRBD1 (5 bases). From germline, CDR1 is SGHRS and CDR2 YFSETQ. V lost 1 base and J 6 bases, leaving 11 bases between the germline ends. This CDR3 is 13 amino acids long. CDR3 sequence: CASSLTTGLEQYF. In DNA form, the CDR3 reads TGCGCCAGCAGCTTGACTACAGGCCTCGAGCAGTACTTC. The full variable domain, its missing parts supplied by reference TRBV5-1 and TRBJ2-7, is KAGVTQTPRYLIKTRGQQVTLSCSPISGHRSVSWYQQTPGQGLQFLFEYFSETQRNKGNFPGRFSGRQFSNSRSEMNVSTLELGDSALYLCASSLTTGLEQYFGPGTRLTVT.

This clone was seen only a few times. V gene TRBV30 combines with J gene TRBJ2-1; D possibly matches TRBD1 or TRBD2 (5 bases each). Germline CDR1 reads GTSNPN; CDR2 reads SVGIG (reference sequence). This CDR3 comprises 13 residues. Trimming left V 1 base short and J 4 bases short, with 8 bases between. CDR3 in amino acids: CAWSGDPYNEQFF. The CDR3 DNA reads as TGTGCCTGGAGTGGGGACCCATACAATGAGCAGTTCTTC.

The V call is TRBV7-2, the J call TRBJ2-5; 9 bases match TRBD1. The CDR3 runs 15 residues. The ends lost 5 bases at V and 3 bases at J; junction bases unmatched: 7. Germline V lookup: CDR1 SGHTA, CDR2 FQGNSA. The CDR3 spells CASSISGTGKETQYF. The CDR3 DNA reads TGTGCCAGCAGCATCTCAGGGACAGGGAAAGAGACCCAGTACTTC.

Only a few counts were recorded for this clone. This chain uses TRBV4-1 with TRBJ1-1, with D tentatively TRBD1 (5 bases). CDR3 length equals 14 residues. Germline V gene data show CDR1 as MGHRA and CDR2 as YSYEKL. Trimming cost V 3 bases and J 5 bases, with 13 bases left between them. The CDR3 bases are TGCGCCAGCAGCCATCGGGTGGAGGGGACTGAAGCTTTCTTT. The encoded protein is CASSHRVEGTEAFF.

This clone was observed at least ten times. V gene TRBV9 combines with J gene TRBJ1-5; D may be TRBD1 (5 bases). CDR3 size: 13 residues. Germline V gene lookup returns CDR1 SGDLS and CDR2 YYNGEE. V was clipped by 0 bases and J by 12 bases, with 13 bases between them. Here the CDR3 DNA reads TGTGCCAGCAGCGTAGGGGAGGGGATGCGCCAGCATTTT. This codes for CASSVGEGMRQHF. Looking up the rest from reference TRBV9 and TRBJ1-5 gives the full variable domain: DSGVTQTPKHLITATGQRVTLRCSPRSGDLSVYWYQQSLDQGLQFLIQYYNGEERAKGNILERFSAQQFPDLHSELNLSSLELGDSALYFCASSVGEGMRQHFGDGTRLSIL.

In this sample, this clone turned up once. V is TRBV6-1 and J is TRBJ1-1; D not resolved. Germline assignment: CDR1 MNHNS and CDR2 SASEGT. Trimming stripped 5 bases from V and 2 bases from J, with 9 bases between. This CDR3 has 13 amino acids. CDR3 in amino acids: CASSFRLNTEAFF. CDR3 DNA sequence: TGTGCCAGCAGTTTTAGATTAAACACTGAAGCTTTCTTT.

J is TRBJ1-5 and V is TRBV19; no reliable D call. CDR3 size: 15 residues. Germline CDR1 is LNHDA and CDR2 is SQIVND (reference sequence). V lost 3 bases and J lost 1, with 10 bases in between. CDR3 region: CASSISAASNQPQHF. The CDR3, as DNA: TGTGCCAGTAGTATTAGCGCAGCCAGCAATCAGCCCCAGCATTTT.

J is TRBJ2-7 and V is TRBV29-1; the D gene is possibly TRBD1 (6 bases). The CDR3 has 16 residues. Trimming left V 2 bases short and J 3 bases short, with 20 bases between. CDR1 is SQVTM, CDR2 ANQGSEA, per germline. The CDR3 region is CSVELSGRGFFYEQYF. The CDR3 DNA follows: TGCAGCGTTGAACTTTCTGGCAGGGGATTTTTCTACGAGCAGTACTTC.

This clone was counted between two and nine times. The CDR3 DNA reads TGCAGCGTTGCACAACAGGGGGCCAGTGGCTACACCTTC. Amino acids: CSVAQQGASGYTF. The V call is TRBV29-1, the J call TRBJ1-2, with TRBD1 matching over 9 bases. In germline, CDR1 is SQVTM, CDR2 ANQGSEA. V shed 4 bases and J 7 bases; nucleotides not matched to a gene: 7. CDR3 length: 13 residues.

The V call is TRBV29-1, the J call TRBJ1-2; unclear D gene. The germline V gene has CDR1 SQVTM and CDR2 ANQGSEA. Trimming pared 1 base from V and 5 bases from J, leaving 8 bases between. This CDR3 is 12 amino acids long. CDR3 protein: CSVEGRVYGYTF. The CDR3 DNA reads as TGCAGCGTTGAAGGACGGGTATATGGCTACACCTTC.

This clone has a handful of counts. The V gene is TRBV10-3, the J gene TRBJ1-1, with a weak D call TRBD1 (6 bases). The CDR3 covers 13 residues. Germline V CDR1 and CDR2: ENHRY, SYGVKD. Trimming pared 8 bases from V and 1 base from J, leaving 11 bases between. The CDR3 is CAIGEGENTEAFF. The CDR3 DNA follows: TGTGCCATCGGCGAGGGGGAGAACACTGAAGCTTTCTTT.